The next 2 T cell receptor beta chains were all read from a single sample in a study of T cell responses to AZD1222 COVID-19 vaccine. Sequencing was performed with immunoSEQ multiplex PCR; in TCRdb, only in-frame clones are kept and a portion is missing. The table lists 80,000 or so clones, just over 90% of them singletons. Sequencing was performed on peripheral blood, taken on day 0 of MenACWY control vaccination. The receptor set was obtained from an adult in good health.

This chain links TRBV19 with TRBJ2-2, with D perhaps matching TRBD1 or TRBD2 (5 bases each). The V end was cut by 6 bases, the J end by 7 bases, with 12 bases between. This CDR3 spans 13 amino acids. Germline CDR1 reads LNHDA; CDR2 reads SQIVND (reference sequence). The CDR3 bases are TGTGCCAGTAGATCAGGGAGAGGCGGGGAGCTGTTTTTT. Protein sequence: CASRSGRGGELFF.

The V gene is TRBV20-1, the J gene TRBJ1-2, with D maybe TRBD1 (5 bases). Per germline, CDR1 DFQATT and CDR2 SNEGSKA (reference sequence). Trimming shortened V by 0 bases and J by 8 bases, and 7 bases separated the two germline ends. This CDR3 is built from 11 residues. Written as DNA, the CDR3 is TGCAGTGCTAGAGATTGGGGGGGCTACACCTTC. The encoded protein is CSARDWGGYTF.